Presented here are 30 T cell receptor beta chains from one specimen sequenced in a study of T cell clones after liver transplantation. Here immunoSEQ multiplex PCR was the method, and the copy in TCRdb shows in-frame clones only, minus some. Of roughly 100,000 clones in the sample, about 81% were seen once. The source material was CD4+ T cells from blood, sampled before liver transplant. These receptors originate from a human donor who received a liver transplant.

The chain is built from TRBV11-2 and TRBJ2-1, with D perhaps matching TRBD1 (5 bases). Trimming cost V 1 base and J 6 bases, with 13 bases left between them. The germline V gene has CDR1 SGHAT and CDR2 FQNNGV. This CDR3 is 15 amino acids long. CDR3 region: CASSLALGRGNEQFF. CDR3 DNA sequence: TGTGCCAGCAGCTTAGCCCTCGGAAGGGGCAATGAGCAGTTCTTC.

The rearrangement uses TRBV5-1 and TRBJ2-5, with TRBD2 matching 10 bases. Germline assignment: CDR1 SGHRS and CDR2 YFSETQ. V trimming: 0 bases; J trimming: 4 bases; junction bases outside the gene matches: 3. The length of the CDR3 is 15 residues. The CDR3 is CASSLGASGGETQYF. The CDR3 nucleotides are TGCGCCAGCAGCTTGGGGGCTAGCGGGGGAGAGACCCAGTACTTC.

This chain joins TRBV6-1 and TRBJ1-1; 8 nucleotides line up with TRBD1. Germline loops: CDR1 MNHNS, CDR2 SASEGT. V was pared by 4 bases and J by 1 base, with 5 bases of the junction left unmatched. This CDR3 spans 15 amino acids. CDR3 coding DNA: TGTGCCAGCAGTGTCGGACAGGGTGGGAACACTGAAGCTTTCTTT. This translates into CASSVGQGGNTEAFF.

This clone came up once. V is TRBV11-1 and J is TRBJ1-6; possible D gene TRBD1, 6 bases. Germline V gene sequence: CDR1 SGHAT, CDR2 FQDESV (reference sequence). Deletions cut 1 base from V and 8 bases from J, with 15 bases between. This CDR3 region has 16 residues. The CDR3 nucleotides are TGTGCCAGCAGCTTAGGTTGGGGGCGCAGCGATTCACCCCTCCACTTT. It yields the protein CASSLGWGRSDSPLHF.

This clone was counted once. The chain employs TRBV5-1 and TRBJ2-3, with D perhaps being TRBD1 or TRBD2 (5 bases each). Trimming removed 4 bases from V and 4 bases from J, with 13 bases in between. The CDR3 covers 14 residues. CDR1 and CDR2 (germline): SGHRS, YFSETQ. The CDR3 spells CASSRGESSDTQYF. The CDR3 DNA is TGCGCCAGCAGCAGAGGGGAGAGTTCAGATACGCAGTATTTT. Full variable domain (rest looked up from reference TRBV5-1 and TRBJ2-3): KAGVTQTPRYLIKTRGQQVTLSCSPISGHRSVSWYQQTPGQGLQFLFEYFSETQRNKGNFPGRFSGRQFSNSRSEMNVSTLELGDSALYLCASSRGESSDTQYFGPGTRLTVL.

V is TRBV7-8 and J is TRBJ1-5; 12 bases line up with TRBD1. Losses at the gene ends were 5 bases for V and 5 bases for J; bases not matched to a gene: 10. CDR3 length: 17 residues. The germline V gene has CDR1 SGHVS and CDR2 FQNEAQ. This CDR3 is CASSPRDRGRVHQPQHF. CDR3 in DNA: TGTGCCAGCAGCCCAAGGGACAGGGGGCGCGTGCATCAGCCCCAGCATTTT.

The chain couples TRBV6-1 to TRBJ1-2; D gene unclear. V lost 4 bases to trimming and J lost 4 bases, with 16 bases between them. Germline V gene data show CDR1 as MNHNS and CDR2 as SASEGT. CDR3 length equals 15 residues. CDR3 in amino acids: CASSGPLRQSYGYTF. The CDR3, as DNA: TGTGCCAGCAGTGGCCCTTTACGCCAATCCTATGGCTACACCTTC.

The chain uses TRBV9 and TRBJ2-3; 13 bases are a match to TRBD2. After removal of 0 bases from V and 12 bases from J, the junction contained 10 bases not matched to a gene. Germline CDR1 SGDLS, CDR2 YYNGEE. The CDR3 covers 16 residues. In DNA, the CDR3 is TGTGCCAGCAGCGTAGGGACTAGCGGGAGAGCCGGATCCCAGTATTTT. It specifies CASSVGTSGRAGSQYF.

V is TRBV18 and J is TRBJ1-5, with D possibly being TRBD1 (5 bases). CDR1 is KGHSH and CDR2 is LQKENI in the germline V gene. This CDR3 has 15 amino acids. Deletions cut 4 bases from V and 5 bases from J, with 15 bases between. CDR3 sequence reads: CASSLPGRGDQPQHF. The CDR3 DNA sequence: TGTGCCAGCTCACTCCCGGGACGTGGGGATCAGCCCCAGCATTTT.

V gene TRBV19 combines with J gene TRBJ1-5, with D uncertain. This CDR3 spans 13 amino acids. Between the trimmed V and J ends, which lost 9 bases and 2 bases, there was a span of 11 bases. CDR1 and CDR2 (germline): LNHDA, SQIVND (reference sequence). CDR3 residues: CASRYDGNQPQHF. The CDR3 DNA reads TGTGCCAGCCGTTATGACGGCAATCAGCCCCAGCATTTT.

The genes are TRBV6-1 and TRBJ1-1; D gene unclear. Germline V gene sequence: CDR1 MNHNS, CDR2 SASEGT. CDR3 length equals 11 residues. V gave up 6 bases and J gave up 5 bases, with 7 bases separating them. The CDR3 DNA follows: TGTGCCAGCAGCCGGGAAACTGAAGCTTTCTTT. Protein: CASSRETEAFF.

The chain joins TRBV7-2 to TRBJ2-3, with no clear D. The CDR3 runs 12 residues. Between the trimmed V and J ends, which lost 1 base and 9 bases, there was a span of 8 bases. Per the germline V gene, CDR1 is SGHTA and CDR2 is FQGNSA. As DNA, the CDR3 is TGTGCCAGCAGCTTAGAAGCCCGAACGCAGTATTTT. Its protein product is CASSLEARTQYF.

The V call is TRBV5-1, the J call TRBJ1-3; D may be TRBD1 (5 bases). Germline values: CDR1 SGHRS, CDR2 YFSETQ. The length of the CDR3 is 17 residues. V was trimmed by 0 bases and J by 4 bases, leaving 17 bases between them. The DNA of the CDR3 is TGCGCCAGCAGCTTGGGGTCTGGAGGGGCTCCCGGAAACACCATATATTTT. It is translated as CASSLGSGGAPGNTIYF.

The chain has TRBV27 and TRBJ2-5; D ambiguous. Germline V gene lookup returns CDR1 MNHEY and CDR2 SMNVEV (reference sequence). V dropped 2 bases and J dropped 5 bases, with 12 bases sitting between them. The CDR3 has 14 amino acids. CDR3 sequence (DNA): TGTGCCAGCAGTTTAAGGTGGGCGCGTGAGACCCAGTACTTC. Its translation is CASSLRWARETQYF.

This rearrangement joins TRBV5-6 to TRBJ2-7; possibly TRBD1 for D (5 bases). CDR1 SGHDT and CDR2 YYEEEE come from the germline V gene. The CDR3 sequence is 15 residues long. V was pared by 5 bases and J by 2 bases, with 17 bases between. CDR3: CASRISPIGAYEQYF. CDR3 sequence (DNA): TGTGCCAGCAGGATATCTCCCATAGGGGCCTACGAGCAGTACTTC. Filled out from reference TRBV5-6 and TRBJ2-7, the complete variable domain reads DAGVTQSPTHLIKTRGQQVTLRCSPKSGHDTVSWYQQALGQGPQFIFQYYEEEERQRGNFPDRFSGHQFPNYSSELNVNALLLGDSALYLCASRISPIGAYEQYFGPGTRLTVT.

The rearrangement uses TRBV4-2 and TRBJ2-7; 9 nucleotides line up with TRBD1. With 4 bases clipped from V and 5 bases from J, the junction kept 12 bases outside the gene matches. Germline loops: CDR1 LGHNA, CDR2 YNFKEQ. This CDR3 spans 16 amino acids. The CDR3 DNA reads as TGTGCCAGCAGCCTCGGACAGGGGAGGAGGATTGACGAGCAGTACTTC. Translated: CASSLGQGRRIDEQYF.

This rearrangement joins TRBV27 to TRBJ2-4, with D possibly TRBD1 on 5 matching bases. The CDR3 has 15 amino acids. V was trimmed by 3 bases and J by 3 bases, leaving 12 bases between them. CDR1 and CDR2 (germline): MNHEY, SMNVEV (reference sequence). CDR3 in DNA: TGTGCCAGCAGTTTGTCTCCCCAGGGCAAAAACATTCAGTACTTC. Translation gives CASSLSPQGKNIQYF.

This clone appeared a few times. This rearrangement joins TRBV28 to TRBJ1-5; D uncertain. This CDR3 is built from 15 residues. V gave up 2 bases and J gave up 5 bases, with 13 bases separating them. From germline, CDR1 is MDHEN and CDR2 SYDVKM. The DNA for the CDR3 is TGTGCCAGCAGTTTAACGGTCCAGACGCATCAGCCCCAGCATTTT. Translated, it gives CASSLTVQTHQPQHF.

This CDR3 reads CASSNLGSSYNEQFF. In DNA, the CDR3 is TGTGCCAGCAGCAACCTAGGGAGCTCCTACAATGAGCAGTTCTTC. The chain is built from TRBV7-3 and TRBJ2-1; possibly TRBD2 for D (5 bases). The length of the CDR3 is 15 residues. Trimming cost V 5 bases and J 0 bases, with 11 bases left between them. CDR1 is SGHTA, CDR2 FQGTGA, per germline. Full variable domain (rest looked up from reference TRBV7-3 and TRBJ2-1): GAGVSQTPSNKVTEKGKYVELRCDPISGHTALYWYRQSLGQGPEFLIYFQGTGAADDSGLPNDRFFAVRPEGSVSTLKIQRTERGDSAVYLCASSNLGSSYNEQFFGPGTRLTVL.

CDR3 sequence reads: CASSYSPGTGIHEQYF. CDR3 in DNA: TGTGCCAGCAGTTACTCTCCCGGGACAGGGATCCACGAGCAGTACTTC. The rearrangement links TRBV6-5 to TRBJ2-7; TRBD1 aligns across 9 bases. Germline CDR1 MNHEY, CDR2 SVGAGI. This CDR3 comprises 16 residues. With V trimmed by 0 bases and J by 5 bases, 8 bases remained unmatched.

The gene calls are TRBV7-3 and TRBJ2-2; D is undetermined. Per germline, CDR1 SGHTA and CDR2 FQGTGA. The V and J ends lost 2 bases and 7 bases respectively, with 14 bases between them. CDR3 length: 15 residues. CDR3: CASSLLGSVSGELFF. DNA of the CDR3: TGTGCCAGCAGCTTATTGGGGTCGGTCAGCGGGGAGCTGTTTTTT. The full variable domain, in which reference TRBV7-3 and TRBJ2-2 provide the parts outside the CDR3, is GAGVSQTPSNKVTEKGKYVELRCDPISGHTALYWYRQSLGQGPEFLIYFQGTGAADDSGLPNDRFFAVRPEGSVSTLKIQRTERGDSAVYLCASSLLGSVSGELFFGEGSRLTVL.

Only a few counts were recorded for this clone. V is TRBV6-1 and J is TRBJ2-2; D may be TRBD1 (5 bases). The CDR3 extends over 17 amino acids. Trimming removed 0 bases from V and 6 bases from J, with 17 bases in between. Germline assignment: CDR1 MNHNS and CDR2 SASEGT. CDR3 sequence: CASSEARAGRSAGELFF. CDR3 in DNA: TGTGCCAGCAGTGAAGCCAGGGCCGGTCGGAGCGCCGGGGAGCTGTTTTTT.

The chain couples TRBV6-5 to TRBJ2-2; D uncertain. The germline V gene has CDR1 MNHEY and CDR2 SVGAGI. The CDR3 has 13 amino acids. Between the trimmed V and J ends, which lost 11 bases and 4 bases, there was a span of 14 bases. The DNA of the CDR3 is TGTGCCGCAGGTCGAGCAGGCACCGGGGAGCTGTTTTTT. It translates to CAAGRAGTGELFF.

This clone appeared once. The gene calls are TRBV7-2 and TRBJ1-2; weak D call: TRBD1 (5 bases). V was pared by 4 bases and J by 1 base, with 13 bases between. CDR3 length: 15 residues. The germline CDR1 and CDR2 sequences are SGHTA and FQGNSA. For the CDR3, the DNA is TGTGCCAGCAGCTCCCATGCGACAGTTAACTATGGCTACACCTTC. Its translation: CASSSHATVNYGYTF.

This clone was counted a few times. This rearrangement joins TRBV14 to TRBJ2-1; D gene unclear. V was clipped by 3 bases and J by 5 bases, with 14 bases between them. Germline loops: CDR1 SGHDN, CDR2 FVKESK. This CDR3 contains 15 residues. The CDR3 region has the DNA TGTGCCAGCAGCCATCAGGTTAGCTTCAACAATGAGCAGTTCTTC. It translates to CASSHQVSFNNEQFF.

The chain combines TRBV15 with TRBJ2-3; 7 nucleotides line up with TRBD2. The CDR3 consists of 14 residues. Germline lookup yields CDR1 LNHNV and CDR2 YYDKDF (reference sequence). Trimming cost V 3 bases and J 4 bases; bases outside gene matches: 4. The CDR3 bases are TGTGCCACCAGCAGGAACCTAGCGGCAGATACGCAGTATTTT. Its protein is CATSRNLAADTQYF.

This clone was recorded a few times. The rearrangement links TRBV5-4 to TRBJ2-3; D gene uncertain. CDR1 SGHNT and CDR2 YYREEE come from the germline V gene (reference sequence). The CDR3 runs to 13 residues. V lost 4 bases to trimming and J lost 6 bases, with 12 bases between them. Here the CDR3 reads CASSMEYSDTQYF. DNA for the CDR3: TGTGCCAGCAGCATGGAGTACTCGGATACGCAGTATTTT.

This clone has just a few counts. This chain joins TRBV28 and TRBJ1-1; TRBD1 might be the D (6 bases). Germline assignment: CDR1 MDHEN and CDR2 SYDVKM. Trimming removed 6 bases from V and 10 bases from J, with 12 bases in between. CDR3 size: 11 residues. The CDR3 loop reads CASSQQGAAFF. CDR3 in DNA: TGTGCCAGCAGCCAACAGGGAGCAGCTTTCTTT.

This chain uses TRBV27 with TRBJ1-4; D call uncertain. Germline V gene data show CDR1 as MNHEY and CDR2 as SMNVEV (reference sequence). The CDR3 contains 13 residues. V was shortened by 7 bases and J by 8 bases, with 14 bases between the two germline ends. CDR3 coding DNA: TGTGCCAGCACCGCGCGGGGAAGGGAAAAACTGTTTTTT. As protein: CASTARGREKLFF. The entire variable domain, with the rest obtained from reference TRBV27 and TRBJ1-4, is as follows: EAQVTQNPRYLITVTGKKLTVTCSQNMNHEYMSWYRQDPGLGLRQIYYSMNVEVTDKGDVPEGYKVSRKEKRNFPLILESPSPNQTSLYFCASTARGREKLFFGSGTQLSVL.

This chain joins TRBV5-1 and TRBJ1-1, with TRBD1 as a possible D gene (6 bases). Trimming pared 0 bases from V and 0 bases from J, leaving 9 bases between. Germline lookup yields CDR1 SGHRS and CDR2 YFSETQ. CDR3 length: 15 amino acids. The CDR3 sequence is CASSLEGTLNTEAFF. In DNA form, the CDR3 reads TGCGCCAGCAGCTTGGAGGGGACACTGAACACTGAAGCTTTCTTT.